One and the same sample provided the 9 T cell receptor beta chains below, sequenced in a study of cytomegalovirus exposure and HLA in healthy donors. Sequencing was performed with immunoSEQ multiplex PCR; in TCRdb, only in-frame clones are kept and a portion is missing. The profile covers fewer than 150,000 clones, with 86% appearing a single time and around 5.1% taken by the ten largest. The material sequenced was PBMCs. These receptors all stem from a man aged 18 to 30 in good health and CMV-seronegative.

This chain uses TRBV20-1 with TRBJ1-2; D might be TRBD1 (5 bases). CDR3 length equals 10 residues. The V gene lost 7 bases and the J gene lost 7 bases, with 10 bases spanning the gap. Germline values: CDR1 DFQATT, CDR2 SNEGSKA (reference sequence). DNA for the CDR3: TGCAGTGAGGGGACTTGTGGCTACACCTTC. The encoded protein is CSEGTCGYTF.

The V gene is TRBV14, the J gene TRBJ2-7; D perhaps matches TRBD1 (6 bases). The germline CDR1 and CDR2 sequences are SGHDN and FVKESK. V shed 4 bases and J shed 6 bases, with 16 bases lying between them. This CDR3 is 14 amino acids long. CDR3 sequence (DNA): TGTGCCAGCAGCCTCGGACAGCTCCGTCGCGAGCAGTACTTC. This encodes CASSLGQLRREQYF.

The CDR3, as DNA: TGCGCCAGCAGCCCCATTTTACGGGAGGGCCGGACCGGGGAGCTGTTTTTT. The encoded protein is CASSPILREGRTGELFF. The chain recombines TRBV10-1 with TRBJ2-2, with 8 nucleotides matching TRBD2. J gave up 5 bases and V 6 bases, and 14 bases lay outside the gene matches. Germline values: CDR1 WNHNN, CDR2 SYGVQD (reference sequence). The CDR3 is 17 amino acids.

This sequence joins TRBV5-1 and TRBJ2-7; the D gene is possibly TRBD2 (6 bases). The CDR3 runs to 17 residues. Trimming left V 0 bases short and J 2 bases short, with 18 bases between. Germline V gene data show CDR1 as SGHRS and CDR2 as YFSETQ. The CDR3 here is CASSLASATSAPYEQYF. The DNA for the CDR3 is TGCGCCAGCAGCTTGGCCTCAGCGACTAGTGCCCCCTACGAGCAGTACTTC.

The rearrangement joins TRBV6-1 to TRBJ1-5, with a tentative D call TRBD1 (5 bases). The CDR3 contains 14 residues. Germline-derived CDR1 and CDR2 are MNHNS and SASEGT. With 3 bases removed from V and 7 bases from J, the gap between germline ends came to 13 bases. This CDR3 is CASSDHGGDQPQHF. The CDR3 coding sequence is TGTGCCAGCAGTGATCACGGGGGGGACCAGCCCCAGCATTTT.

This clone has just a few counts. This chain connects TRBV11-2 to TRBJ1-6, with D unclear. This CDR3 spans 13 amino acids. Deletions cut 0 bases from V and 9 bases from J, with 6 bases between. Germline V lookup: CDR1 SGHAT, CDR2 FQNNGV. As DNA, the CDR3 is TGTGCCAGCAGCTTAGATGTTATTTCACCCCTCCACTTT. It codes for CASSLDVISPLHF.

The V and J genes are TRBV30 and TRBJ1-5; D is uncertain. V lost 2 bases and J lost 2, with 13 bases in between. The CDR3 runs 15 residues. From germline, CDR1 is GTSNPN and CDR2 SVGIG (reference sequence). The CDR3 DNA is TGTGCCTGGAGTCCGCCGGGGAATCGCAATCAGCCCCAGCATTTT. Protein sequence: CAWSPPGNRNQPQHF.

CDR3 sequence reads: CASSPRLAGGNEQFF. CDR3 in DNA: TGTGCCAGCAGCCCCAGACTAGCGGGGGGCAATGAGCAGTTCTTC. The rearrangement joins TRBV11-2 to TRBJ2-1; 13 nucleotides agree with TRBD2. The CDR3 consists of 15 residues. Germline CDR1 and CDR2: SGHAT and FQNNGV. Trimming at V came to 5 bases and at J to 6 bases, leaving 4 bases not matched to a gene.

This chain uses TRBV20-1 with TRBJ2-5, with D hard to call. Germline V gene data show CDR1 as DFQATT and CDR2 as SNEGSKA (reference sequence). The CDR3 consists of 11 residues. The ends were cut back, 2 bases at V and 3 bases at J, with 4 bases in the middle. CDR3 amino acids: CSARTEETQYF. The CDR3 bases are TGCAGTGCTAGAACTGAAGAGACCCAGTACTTC.